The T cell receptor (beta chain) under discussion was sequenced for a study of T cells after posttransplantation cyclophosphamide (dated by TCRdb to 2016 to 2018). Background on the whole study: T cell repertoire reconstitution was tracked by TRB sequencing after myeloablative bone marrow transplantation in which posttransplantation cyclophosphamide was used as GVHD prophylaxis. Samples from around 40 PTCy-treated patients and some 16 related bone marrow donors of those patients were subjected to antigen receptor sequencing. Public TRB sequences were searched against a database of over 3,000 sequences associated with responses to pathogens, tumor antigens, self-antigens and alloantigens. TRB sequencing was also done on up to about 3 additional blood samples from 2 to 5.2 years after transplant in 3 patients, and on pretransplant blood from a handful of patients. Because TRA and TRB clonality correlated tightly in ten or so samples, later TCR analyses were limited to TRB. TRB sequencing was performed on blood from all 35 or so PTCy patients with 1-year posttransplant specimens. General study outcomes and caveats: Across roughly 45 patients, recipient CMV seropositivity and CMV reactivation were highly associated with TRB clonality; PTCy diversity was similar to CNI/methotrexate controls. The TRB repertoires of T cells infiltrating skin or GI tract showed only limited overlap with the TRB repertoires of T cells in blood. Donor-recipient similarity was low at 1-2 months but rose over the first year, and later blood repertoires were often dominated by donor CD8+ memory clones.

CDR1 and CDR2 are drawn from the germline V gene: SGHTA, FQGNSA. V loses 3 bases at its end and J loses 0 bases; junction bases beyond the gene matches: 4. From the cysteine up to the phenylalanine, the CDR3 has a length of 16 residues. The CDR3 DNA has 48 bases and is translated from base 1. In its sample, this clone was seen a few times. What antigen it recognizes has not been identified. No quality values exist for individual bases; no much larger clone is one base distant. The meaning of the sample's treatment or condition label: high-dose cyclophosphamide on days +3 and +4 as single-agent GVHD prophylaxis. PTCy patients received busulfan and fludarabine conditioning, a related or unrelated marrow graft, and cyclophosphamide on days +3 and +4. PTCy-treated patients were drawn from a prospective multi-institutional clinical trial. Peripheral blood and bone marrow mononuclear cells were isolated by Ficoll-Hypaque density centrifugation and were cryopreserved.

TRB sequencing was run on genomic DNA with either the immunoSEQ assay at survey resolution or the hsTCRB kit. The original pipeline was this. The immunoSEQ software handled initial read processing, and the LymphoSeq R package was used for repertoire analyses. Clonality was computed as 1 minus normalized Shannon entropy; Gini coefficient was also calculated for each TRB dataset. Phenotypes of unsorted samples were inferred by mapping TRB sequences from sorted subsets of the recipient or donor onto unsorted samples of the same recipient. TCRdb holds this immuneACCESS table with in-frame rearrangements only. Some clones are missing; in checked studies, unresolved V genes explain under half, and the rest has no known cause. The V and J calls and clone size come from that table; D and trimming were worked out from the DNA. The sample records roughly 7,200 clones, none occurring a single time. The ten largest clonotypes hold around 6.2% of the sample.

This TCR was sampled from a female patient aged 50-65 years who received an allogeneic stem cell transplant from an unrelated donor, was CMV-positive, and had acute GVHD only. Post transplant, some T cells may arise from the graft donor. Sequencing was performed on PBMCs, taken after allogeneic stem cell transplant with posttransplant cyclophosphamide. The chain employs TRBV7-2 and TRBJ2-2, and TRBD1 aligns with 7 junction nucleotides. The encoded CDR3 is CASSFLTGSNTGELFF. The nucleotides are TGTGCCAGCAGCTTCTTGACAGGGTCGAACACCGGGGAGCTGTTTTTT.